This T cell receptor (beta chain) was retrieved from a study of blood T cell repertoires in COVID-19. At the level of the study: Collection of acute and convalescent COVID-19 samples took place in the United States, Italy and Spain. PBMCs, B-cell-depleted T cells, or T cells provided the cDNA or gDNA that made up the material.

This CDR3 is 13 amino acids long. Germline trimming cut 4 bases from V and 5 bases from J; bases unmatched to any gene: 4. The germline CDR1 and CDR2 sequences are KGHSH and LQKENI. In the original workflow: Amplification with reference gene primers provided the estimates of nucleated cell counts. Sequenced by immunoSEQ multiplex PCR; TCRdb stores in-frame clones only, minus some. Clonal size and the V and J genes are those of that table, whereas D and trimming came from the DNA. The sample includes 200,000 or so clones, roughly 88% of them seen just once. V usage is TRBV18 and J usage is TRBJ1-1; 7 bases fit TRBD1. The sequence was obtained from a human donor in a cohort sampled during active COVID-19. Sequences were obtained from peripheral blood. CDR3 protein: CASSLTGRTEAFF. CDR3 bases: TGTGCCAGCTCACTGACAGGGCGAACTGAAGCTTTCTTT.